These 18 T cell receptor beta chains were sequenced from one sample in a study of shared clonotypes between healthy human individuals. Only in-frame clones appear in the TCRdb table, and some are missing; sequencing was by immunoSEQ multiplex PCR. The table has about 380,000 clones, around 96% seen once. Sample: memory CD8+ T cells sorted from blood. The subset is: CD45RO+ cells pooled with CCR7-negative TemRA cells. Every receptor here comes from a man in his thirties or forties in good health.

The chain joins TRBV19 to TRBJ1-3, with a tentative D call TRBD1 (5 bases). This CDR3 comprises 12 residues. V lost 8 bases to trimming and J lost 5 bases, with 10 bases between them. Germline CDR1 LNHDA, CDR2 SQIVND (reference sequence). Here the CDR3 reads CASGDRRNTIYF. The CDR3 coding sequence is TGTGCCAGTGGAGACAGACGAAACACCATATATTTT.

The genes are TRBV28 and TRBJ1-5, with 8 bases lining up with TRBD1. V shed 4 bases, J shed 2 bases, and the junction held 7 bases outside the gene matches. Germline-derived CDR1 and CDR2 are MDHEN and SYDVKM. The CDR3 is made up of 16 amino acids. In DNA, the CDR3 is TGTGCCAGCAGTTCGTCCCAGGGGGCAGGCAATCAGCCCCAGCATTTT. Protein product: CASSSSQGAGNQPQHF.

This chain joins TRBV7-9 and TRBJ1-2; D unresolved. Trimming removed 4 bases from V and 2 bases from J, with 14 bases in between. The CDR3 is made up of 15 amino acids. Germline V gives CDR1 SEHNR, CDR2 FQNEAQ (reference sequence). The CDR3 sequence: CASSSPAFENYGYTF. CDR3 DNA sequence: TGTGCCAGCAGCTCCCCCGCTTTCGAGAACTATGGCTACACCTTC.

This clone was counted only a few times. The genes are TRBV23-1 and TRBJ2-2, with TRBD1 matching over 7 bases. Being an ORF, TRBV23-1 has a function that is uncertain. The CDR3 has 15 amino acids. The ends lost 2 bases at V and 4 bases at J; junction bases unmatched: 4. The CDR3 loop reads CASSQKTGRTGELFF. The CDR3 DNA sequence: TGCGCCAGCAGTCAAAAGACAGGGCGCACCGGGGAGCTGTTTTTT.

The chain uses TRBV6-5 and TRBJ1-2; maybe TRBD1 (5 bases). V dropped 10 bases and J dropped 8 bases, with 14 bases sitting between them. The CDR3 totals 11 residues. Germline lookup yields CDR1 MNHEY and CDR2 SVGAGI. The CDR3 region is CATNAGSGYTF. In DNA, the CDR3 is TGTGCCACTAACGCAGGGAGCGGCTACACCTTC.

V and J are TRBV5-4 and TRBJ1-2; D not certain. The CDR3 loop spans 16 amino acids. Between the trimmed V and J ends, which lost 2 bases and 5 bases, there was a span of 19 bases. Germline assignment: CDR1 SGHNT and CDR2 YYREEE (reference sequence). CDR3 region: CASSLSFGQSTYGYTF. The DNA of the CDR3 is TGTGCCAGCAGCTTATCGTTCGGTCAGTCCACTTATGGCTACACCTTC.

The chain links TRBV4-1 to TRBJ2-4; possibly TRBD1 for D (6 bases). V shed 0 bases and J shed 1 base, with 16 bases lying between them. Germline V gene data show CDR1 as MGHRA and CDR2 as YSYEKL. The CDR3 totals 18 residues. CDR3 nucleotides: TGCGCCAGCAGCCAAGAAGGTGGTGGGGGCTGGGCCAAAAACATTCAGTACTTC. This gives the protein CASSQEGGGGWAKNIQYF.

As DNA, the CDR3 is TGTGCCAGCAGCTTCCAAACAGCGGGAGCCGCAGATACGCAGTATTTT. This sequence encodes CASSFQTAGAADTQYF. The V and J genes are TRBV5-6 and TRBJ2-3; TRBD2 matches at 8 bases. The germline V gene has CDR1 SGHDT and CDR2 YYEEEE. The CDR3 is made up of 16 amino acids. The V segment lost 2 bases and the J segment 4 bases; nucleotides outside the gene matches: 9.

V gene TRBV6-6 combines with J gene TRBJ2-2; D unclear. The germline gives CDR1 MNHNY, CDR2 SVGAGI (reference sequence). Trimming took 4 bases from V and 6 from J, leaving 9 bases between them. The CDR3 runs to 13 residues. This chain's CDR3 is CASSWRMAGELFF. The CDR3 DNA is TGTGCCAGCAGTTGGCGTATGGCCGGGGAGCTGTTTTTT.

The rearrangement links TRBV27 to TRBJ1-4, with D tentatively TRBD1 (6 bases). Germline CDR1 MNHEY, CDR2 SMNVEV (reference sequence). Trimming stripped 2 bases from V and 11 bases from J, with 9 bases between. There are 12 residues in the CDR3. CDR3 nucleotides: TGTGCCAGCAGTTTACTTGGGGGCAAACTGTTTTTT. This encodes CASSLLGGKLFF.

The chain joins TRBV4-2 to TRBJ2-5, with 7 positions matching TRBD1. CDR3 length: 14 residues. With V trimmed by 4 bases and J by 0 bases, 2 bases remained unmatched. Germline-derived CDR1 and CDR2 are LGHNA and YNFKEQ. The CDR3 DNA reads TGTGCCAGCAGCCGGGGACAGTACCAAGAGACCCAGTACTTC. This gives the protein CASSRGQYQETQYF.

This clone came up once. The V and J genes are TRBV30 and TRBJ2-7; tentatively, D is TRBD1 or TRBD2 (5 bases each). This CDR3 contains 12 residues. The germline CDR1 and CDR2 sequences are GTSNPN and SVGIG (reference sequence). V lost 6 bases and J 3 bases, leaving 12 bases between the germline ends. As DNA, the CDR3 is TGTGCCTGCGGGACCCACCGCTACGAGCAGTACTTC. Encoded protein: CACGTHRYEQYF.

This clone was recorded only once. The chain combines TRBV7-8 with TRBJ2-5, with 8 positions matching TRBD1. Unmatched junction bases numbered 8, after V lost 5 bases and J lost 3 bases. CDR1 is SGHVS and CDR2 is FQNEAQ in the germline V gene. The CDR3 is 15 amino acids. For the CDR3, the DNA is TGTGCCAGCAGCCTTGGACAGGGCCTCAAAGAGACCCAGTACTTC. Amino acids: CASSLGQGLKETQYF.

V and J are TRBV11-2 and TRBJ2-7, with a possible D match to TRBD1 (5 bases). CDR3 length: 12 residues. V lost 3 bases and J 5 bases, leaving 8 bases between the germline ends. Germline values: CDR1 SGHAT, CDR2 FQNNGV. The chain's CDR3 is CASSFGRDEQYF. CDR3 coding DNA: TGTGCCAGCAGCTTTGGCAGGGACGAGCAGTACTTC.

The CDR3 coding sequence is TGTGCCAGCAGTTTCGACAGGTCTGATGGCTACACCTTC. Its translation: CASSFDRSDGYTF. V is TRBV27 and J is TRBJ1-2, with D perhaps matching TRBD1 (6 bases). V was clipped by 3 bases and J by 6 bases, with 11 bases between them. This CDR3 is built from 13 residues. The germline V gene has CDR1 MNHEY and CDR2 SMNVEV (reference sequence).

This clone has just one count. The V gene is TRBV4-1, the J gene TRBJ2-3; maybe TRBD2 (6 bases). The ends were cut back, 4 bases at V and 3 bases at J, with 11 bases in the middle. This CDR3 comprises 14 residues. Germline V lookup: CDR1 MGHRA, CDR2 YSYEKL. The CDR3 loop is CASSRDSGTDTQYF. The CDR3 nucleotides read TGCGCCAGCAGCCGGGACTCTGGGACAGATACGCAGTATTTT.

The rearrangement joins TRBV4-2 to TRBJ2-1; D may match TRBD1 or TRBD2 (6 bases each). The CDR3 has 16 amino acids. CDR1 and CDR2 (germline): LGHNA, YNFKEQ. V shed 1 base and J shed 3 bases, with 13 bases lying between them. CDR3 sequence reads: CASSQGTGTFYNEQFF. CDR3 nucleotides: TGTGCCAGCAGCCAAGGAACAGGGACTTTCTACAATGAGCAGTTCTTC.

J is TRBJ1-2 and V is TRBV19, with a tentative D call TRBD1 (6 bases). Trimming removed 4 bases at V and 12 bases at J, with 18 bases between. The CDR3 loop spans 13 amino acids. CDR1 is LNHDA, CDR2 SQIVND, per germline (reference sequence). CDR3 protein: CASSSGIGGGDTF. The CDR3 region has the DNA TGTGCCAGTAGTAGTGGTATCGGGGGCGGCGACACCTTC. Drawing the rest from reference TRBV19 and TRBJ1-2, the complete variable domain is DGGITQSPKYLFRKEGQNVTLSCEQNLNHDAMYWYRQDPGQGLRLIYYSQIVNDFQKGDIAEGYSVSREKKESFPLTVTSAQKNPTAFYLCASSSGIGGGDTFGSGTRLTVV.